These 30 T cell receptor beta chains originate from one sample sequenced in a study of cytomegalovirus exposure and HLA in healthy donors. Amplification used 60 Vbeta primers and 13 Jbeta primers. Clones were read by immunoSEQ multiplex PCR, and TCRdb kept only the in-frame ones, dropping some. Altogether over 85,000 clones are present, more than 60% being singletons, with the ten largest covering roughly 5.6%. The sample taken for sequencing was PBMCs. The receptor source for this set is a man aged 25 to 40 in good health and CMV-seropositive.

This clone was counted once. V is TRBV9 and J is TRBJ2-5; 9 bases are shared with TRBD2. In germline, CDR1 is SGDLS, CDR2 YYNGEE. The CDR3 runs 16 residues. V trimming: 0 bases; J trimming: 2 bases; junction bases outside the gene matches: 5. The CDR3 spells CASSVVAGGLQETQYF. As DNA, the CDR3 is TGTGCCAGCAGCGTAGTGGCGGGGGGGCTTCAAGAGACCCAGTACTTC.

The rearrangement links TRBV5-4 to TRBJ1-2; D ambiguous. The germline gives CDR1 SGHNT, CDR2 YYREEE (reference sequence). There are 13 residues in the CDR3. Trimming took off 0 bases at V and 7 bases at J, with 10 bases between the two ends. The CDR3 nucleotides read TGTGCCAGCAGCTTGGATGCAGGAGGTGGCTACACCTTC. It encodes CASSLDAGGGYTF.

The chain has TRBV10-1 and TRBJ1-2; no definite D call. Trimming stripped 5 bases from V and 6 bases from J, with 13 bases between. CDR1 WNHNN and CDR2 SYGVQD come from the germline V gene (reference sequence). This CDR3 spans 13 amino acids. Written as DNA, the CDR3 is TGCGCCAGCAGTCGATACGGGGATCATGGCTACACCTTC. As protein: CASSRYGDHGYTF.

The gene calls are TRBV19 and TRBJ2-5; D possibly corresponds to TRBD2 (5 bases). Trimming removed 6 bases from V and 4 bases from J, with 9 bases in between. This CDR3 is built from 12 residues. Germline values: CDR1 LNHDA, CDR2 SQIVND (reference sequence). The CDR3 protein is CASSRGRETQYF. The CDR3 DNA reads TGTGCCAGTAGCCGAGGGAGAGAGACCCAGTACTTC.

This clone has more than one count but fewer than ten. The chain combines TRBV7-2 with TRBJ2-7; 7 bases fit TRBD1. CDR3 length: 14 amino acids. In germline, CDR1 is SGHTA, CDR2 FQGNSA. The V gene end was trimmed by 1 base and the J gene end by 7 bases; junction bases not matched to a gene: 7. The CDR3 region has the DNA TGTGCCAGCAGCTTAGAGGGGGCCTTATTTGAGCAGTACTTC. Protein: CASSLEGALFEQYF. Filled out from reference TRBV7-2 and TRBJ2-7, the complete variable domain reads GAGVSQSPSNKVTEKGKDVELRCDPISGHTALYWYRQSLGQGLEFLIYFQGNSAPDKSGLPSDRFSAERTGGSVSTLTIQRTQQEDSAVYLCASSLEGALFEQYFGPGTRLTVT.

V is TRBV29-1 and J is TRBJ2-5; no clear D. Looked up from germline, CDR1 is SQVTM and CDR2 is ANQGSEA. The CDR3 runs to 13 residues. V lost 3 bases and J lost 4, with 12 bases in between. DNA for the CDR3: TGCAGCGTTGACCCCCCAGTAACAGAGACCCAGTACTTC. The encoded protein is CSVDPPVTETQYF.

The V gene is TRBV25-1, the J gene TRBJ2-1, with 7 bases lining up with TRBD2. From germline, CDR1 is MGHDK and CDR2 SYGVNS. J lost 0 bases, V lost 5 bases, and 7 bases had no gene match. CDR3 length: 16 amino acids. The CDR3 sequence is CASSIPGGNSYNEQFF. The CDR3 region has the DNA TGTGCCAGCAGTATACCCGGGGGGAACTCCTACAATGAGCAGTTCTTC.

For the CDR3, the DNA is TGTGCCAGCAGCAAAGAGAACAGGGTGAGGGATTTCTTT. Amino acid sequence: CASSKENRVRDFF. The J gene is TRBJ1-1, the V gene TRBV21-1; TRBD1, the D gene given by the table, was not confirmed from the DNA. TRBV21-1 is reported as a pseudogene. The CDR3 has 13 residues.

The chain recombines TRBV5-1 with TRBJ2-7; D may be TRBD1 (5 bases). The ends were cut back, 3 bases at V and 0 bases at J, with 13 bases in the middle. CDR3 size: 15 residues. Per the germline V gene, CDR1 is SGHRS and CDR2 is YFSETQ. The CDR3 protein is CASSSAGQSSYEQYF. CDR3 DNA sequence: TGCGCCAGCAGCTCGGCAGGGCAGAGCTCCTACGAGCAGTACTTC.

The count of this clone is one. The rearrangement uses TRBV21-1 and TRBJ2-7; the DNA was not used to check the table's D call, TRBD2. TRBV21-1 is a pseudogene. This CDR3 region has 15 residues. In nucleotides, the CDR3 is TGTGCCAGCAGCAAAGATCGGGGGAGACCCCGCGAGCAGTACTTC. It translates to CASSKDRGRPREQYF.

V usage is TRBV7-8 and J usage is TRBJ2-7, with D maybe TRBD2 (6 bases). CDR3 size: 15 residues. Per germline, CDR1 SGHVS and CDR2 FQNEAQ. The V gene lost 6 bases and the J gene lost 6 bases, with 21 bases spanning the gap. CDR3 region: CASSPSGGALREQYF. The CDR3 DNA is TGTGCCAGCAGTCCGAGTGGCGGGGCCCTCCGCGAGCAGTACTTC. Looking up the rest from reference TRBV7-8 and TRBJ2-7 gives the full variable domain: GAGVSQSPRYKVAKRGQDVALRCDPISGHVSLFWYQQALGQGPEFLTYFQNEAQLDKSGLPSDRFFAERPEGSVSTLKIQRTQQEDSAVYLCASSPSGGALREQYFGPGTRLTVT.

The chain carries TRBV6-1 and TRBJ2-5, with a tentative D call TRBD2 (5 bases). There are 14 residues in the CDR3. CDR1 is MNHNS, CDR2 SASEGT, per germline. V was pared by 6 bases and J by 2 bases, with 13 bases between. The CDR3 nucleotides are TGTGCCAGCAGCAGGAGTGAGGGACAAGAGACCCAGTACTTC. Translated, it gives CASSRSEGQETQYF.

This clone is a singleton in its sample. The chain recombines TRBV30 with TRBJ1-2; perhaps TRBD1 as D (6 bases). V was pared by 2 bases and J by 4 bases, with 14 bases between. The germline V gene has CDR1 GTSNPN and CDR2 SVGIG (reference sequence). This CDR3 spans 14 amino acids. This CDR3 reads CAWSFGGAGYGYTF. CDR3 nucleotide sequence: TGTGCCTGGAGTTTTGGGGGCGCGGGCTATGGCTACACCTTC.

CDR3 bases: TGTGCCACCAGCAGAGATTGGACAGGGGGACGGGAGACCCAGTACTTC. Its protein is CATSRDWTGGRETQYF. The chain recombines TRBV15 with TRBJ2-5; 10 nucleotides agree with TRBD1. J lost 5 bases, V lost 0 bases, and 6 bases had no gene match. The CDR3 spans 16 residues. Looked up from germline, CDR1 is LNHNV and CDR2 is YYDKDF (reference sequence).

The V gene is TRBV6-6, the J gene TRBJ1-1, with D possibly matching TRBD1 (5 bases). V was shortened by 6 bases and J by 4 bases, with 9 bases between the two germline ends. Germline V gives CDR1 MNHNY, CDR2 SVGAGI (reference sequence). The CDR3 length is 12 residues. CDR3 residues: CASSWQGTEAFF. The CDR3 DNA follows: TGTGCCAGCAGCTGGCAGGGCACTGAAGCTTTCTTT.

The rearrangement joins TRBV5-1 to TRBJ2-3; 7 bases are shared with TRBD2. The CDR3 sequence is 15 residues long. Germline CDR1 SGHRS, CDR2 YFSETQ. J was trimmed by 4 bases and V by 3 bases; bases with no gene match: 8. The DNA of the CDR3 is TGCGCCAGCAGCTCCCGGGACTATCTCCCAGATACGCAGTATTTT. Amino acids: CASSSRDYLPDTQYF.

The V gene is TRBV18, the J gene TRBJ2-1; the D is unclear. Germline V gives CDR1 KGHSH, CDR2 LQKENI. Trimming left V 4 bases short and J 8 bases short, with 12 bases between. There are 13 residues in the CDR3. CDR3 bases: TGTGCCAGCTCACTGAGTAGATCGGATGAGCAGTTCTTC. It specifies CASSLSRSDEQFF.

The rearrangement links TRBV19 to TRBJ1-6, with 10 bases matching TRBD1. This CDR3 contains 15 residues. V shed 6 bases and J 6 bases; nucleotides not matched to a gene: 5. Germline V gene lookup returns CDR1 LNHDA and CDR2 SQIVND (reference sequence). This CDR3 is CASRAGTGANSPLHF. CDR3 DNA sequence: TGTGCCAGTAGAGCGGGGACAGGGGCTAATTCACCCCTCCACTTT. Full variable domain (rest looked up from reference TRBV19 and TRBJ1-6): DGGITQSPKYLFRKEGQNVTLSCEQNLNHDAMYWYRQDPGQGLRLIYYSQIVNDFQKGDIAEGYSVSREKKESFPLTVTSAQKNPTAFYLCASRAGTGANSPLHFGNGTRLTVT.

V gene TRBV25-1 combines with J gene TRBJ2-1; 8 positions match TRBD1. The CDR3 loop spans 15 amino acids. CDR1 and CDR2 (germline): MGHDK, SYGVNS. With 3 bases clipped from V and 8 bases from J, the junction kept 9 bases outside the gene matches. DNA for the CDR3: TGTGCCAGCAGTGACGGACAGGGTACGACCGATGAGCAGTTCTTC. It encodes CASSDGQGTTDEQFF.

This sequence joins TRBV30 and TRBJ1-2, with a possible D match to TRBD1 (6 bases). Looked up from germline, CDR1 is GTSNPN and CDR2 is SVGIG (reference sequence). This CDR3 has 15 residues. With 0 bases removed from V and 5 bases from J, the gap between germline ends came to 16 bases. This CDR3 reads CAWSVGQGNWYGYTF. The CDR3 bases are TGTGCCTGGAGTGTAGGGCAGGGGAATTGGTATGGCTACACCTTC.

CDR3: CASSGTSGGFGELFF. CDR3 DNA sequence: TGCGCCAGCAGTGGGACTAGCGGGGGGTTCGGGGAGCTGTTTTTT. The chain employs TRBV10-2 and TRBJ2-2; 14 bases line up with TRBD2. Germline V gene lookup returns CDR1 WSHSY and CDR2 SAAADI. V shed 4 bases, J shed 7 bases, and the junction held 2 bases outside the gene matches. The CDR3 has 15 residues.

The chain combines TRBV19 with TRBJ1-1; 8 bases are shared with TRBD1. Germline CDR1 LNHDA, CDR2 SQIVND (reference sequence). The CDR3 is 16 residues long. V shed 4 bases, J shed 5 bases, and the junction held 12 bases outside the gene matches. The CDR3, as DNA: TGTGCCAGTAGTAATACGGGCAGGGGGCGGGTTACTGAAGCTTTCTTT. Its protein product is CASSNTGRGRVTEAFF.

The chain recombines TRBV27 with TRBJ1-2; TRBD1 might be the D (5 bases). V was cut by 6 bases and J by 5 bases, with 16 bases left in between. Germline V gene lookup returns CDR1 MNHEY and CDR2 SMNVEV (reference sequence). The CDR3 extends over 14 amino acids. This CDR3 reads CASRVSRGPYGYTF. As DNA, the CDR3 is TGTGCCAGCAGGGTCTCTAGGGGCCCGTATGGCTACACCTTC.

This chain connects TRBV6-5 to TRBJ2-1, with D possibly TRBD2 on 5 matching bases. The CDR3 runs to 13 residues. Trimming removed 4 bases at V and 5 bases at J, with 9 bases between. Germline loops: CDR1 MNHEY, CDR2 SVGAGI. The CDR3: CASSLSSNNEQFF. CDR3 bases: TGTGCCAGCAGTTTATCTAGCAACAATGAGCAGTTCTTC.

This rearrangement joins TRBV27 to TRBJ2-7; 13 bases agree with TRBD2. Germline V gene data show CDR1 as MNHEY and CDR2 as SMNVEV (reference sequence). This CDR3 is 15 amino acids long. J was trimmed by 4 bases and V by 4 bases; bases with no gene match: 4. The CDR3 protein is CASSWTSGGFYEQYF. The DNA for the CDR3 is TGTGCCAGCAGTTGGACTAGCGGGGGATTTTACGAGCAGTACTTC.

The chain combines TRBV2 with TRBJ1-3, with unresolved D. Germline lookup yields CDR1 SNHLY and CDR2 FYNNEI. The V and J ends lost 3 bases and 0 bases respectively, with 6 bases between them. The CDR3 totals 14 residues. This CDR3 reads CASSDQISGNTIYF. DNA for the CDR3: TGTGCCAGCAGTGATCAGATCTCTGGAAACACCATATATTTT.

CDR3: CASSHPLAGGPSSYNEQFF. CDR3 DNA sequence: TGCGCCAGCAGCCACCCACTAGCGGGGGGGCCATCGTCCTACAATGAGCAGTTCTTC. The V and J genes are TRBV4-1 and TRBJ2-1, with 13 bases matching TRBD2. CDR1 and CDR2 (germline): MGHRA, YSYEKL. J gave up 1 base and V 3 bases, and 9 bases lay outside the gene matches. This CDR3 region has 19 residues.

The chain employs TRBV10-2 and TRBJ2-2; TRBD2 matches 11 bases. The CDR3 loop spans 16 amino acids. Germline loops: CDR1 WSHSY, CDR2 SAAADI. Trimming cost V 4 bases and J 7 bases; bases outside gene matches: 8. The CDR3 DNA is TGCGCCAGCAGTGTCATAGCGGGGGGGATTAACGGGGAGCTGTTTTTT. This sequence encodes CASSVIAGGINGELFF.

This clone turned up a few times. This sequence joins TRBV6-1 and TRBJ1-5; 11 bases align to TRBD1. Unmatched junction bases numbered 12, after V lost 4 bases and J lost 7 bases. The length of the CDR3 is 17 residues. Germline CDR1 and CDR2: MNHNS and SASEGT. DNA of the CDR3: TGTGCCAGCAGTGGGGGGGCTGGACAGGGGGCAGACCAGCCCCAGCATTTT. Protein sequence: CASSGGAGQGADQPQHF.

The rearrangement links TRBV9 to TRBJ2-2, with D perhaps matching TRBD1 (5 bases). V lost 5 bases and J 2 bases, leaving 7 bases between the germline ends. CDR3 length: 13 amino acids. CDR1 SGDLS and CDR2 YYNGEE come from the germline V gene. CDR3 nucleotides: TGTGCCAGCAGTACAGGAAACACCGGGGAGCTGTTTTTT. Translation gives CASSTGNTGELFF.